Shown below are 3 T cell receptor beta chains from a single sample sequenced in a study of identifying expanded T cells in peripheral blood. Produced via immunoSEQ multiplex PCR; TCRdb's table is partial and in-frame only. The data show roughly 120,000 clones, 88% seen once. Sequencing used blood. These receptor sequences come from a person aged 18 to 75 in good health.

The chain has TRBV27 and TRBJ2-4; 9 bases agree with TRBD2. This CDR3 comprises 14 residues. CDR1 and CDR2 from the germline V gene are MNHEY and SMNVEV (reference sequence). J gave up 4 bases and V 6 bases, and 4 bases lay outside the gene matches. The CDR3 nucleotides are TGTGCCAGCAGGCCGACTAGCGGTAAAAACATTCAGTACTTC. Its protein product is CASRPTSGKNIQYF.

This chain connects TRBV4-1 to TRBJ2-7, with 16 nucleotides matching TRBD2. CDR3 length equals 18 residues. Germline V lookup: CDR1 MGHRA, CDR2 YSYEKL. The trim removed 4 bases at V and 2 bases at J, leaving 8 bases unmatched. In nucleotides, the CDR3 is TGCGCCAGCAGCCCACTCGGGACTAGCGGGAGGGCCACCTACGAGCAGTACTTC. Amino acids: CASSPLGTSGRATYEQYF.

The chain recombines TRBV9 with TRBJ2-3; the D is unclear. V was clipped by 0 bases and J by 8 bases, with 16 bases between them. From germline, CDR1 is SGDLS and CDR2 YYNGEE. There are 15 residues in the CDR3. CDR3 amino acids: CASSVGDPGAVTQYF. The CDR3 nucleotides are TGTGCCAGCAGCGTAGGCGACCCGGGCGCCGTTACGCAGTATTTT.